Listed here is a single T cell receptor (beta chain). The antigen remains unidentified. CDR1 SGDLS and CDR2 YYNGEE come from the germline V gene. Trimming took 3 bases from V and 2 from J; bases not matched to a gene: 8. The CDR3 spans 16 residues. Genomic DNA from each subset was divided evenly over several immunoSEQ plates. Assay: immunoSEQ multiplex PCR; the TCRdb copy retains only in-frame clones and omits some. The sample lists 950,000 to 1,300,000 clones; about 76% were seen once. Donors, without exception, were Caucasian adults residing in Nashville, Tennessee. These data come from a study of shared clonotypes between healthy human individuals. About the study: Used for every donor were three CD4 naive, three CD4 memory, two CD8 naive and one CD8 memory plate.

Study-wide results and caveats: Naive subsets generally had larger estimated richness than memory subsets.

The sample comprised memory CD4+ T cells sorted from blood. Subset in this sample: CD45RA-negative fraction. This sequence joins TRBV9 and TRBJ2-3; 8 bases map to TRBD2. The TCR sequence derives from a young man in good health. The CDR3 DNA reads TGTGCCAGCAGCGCTGGACTAGCTCCCGCCACAGATACGCAGTATTTT. Translating it yields CASSAGLAPATDTQYF.